This T cell receptor (beta chain) came from a study of blood T cell repertoires in COVID-19. Recovered Cohort 3 donors showed two negative PCRs, clearance, or symptom resolution. As originally analysed: By means of reference gene primer amplification, nucleated cell counts were estimated. Measured with immunoSEQ multiplex PCR; TCRdb has only the in-frame clones, and not every one. That table supplies the V and J calls and clone size; D and trimming were determined from the DNA. The data hold approximately 400,000 clones, with about 89% observed a single time. The CDR3 contains 14 residues. V was shortened by 2 bases and J by 0 bases, with 8 bases between the two germline ends. Germline assignment: CDR1 SGDLS and CDR2 YYNGEE.

Sequencing used PBMCs or T cells enriched from blood (not recorded which). The receptor was derived from a man younger than 45 who had recovered from COVID-19. The chain couples TRBV9 to TRBJ1-1; tentatively, D is TRBD1 (6 bases). This CDR3 is CASSVGHLNTEAFF. CDR3 nucleotides: TGTGCCAGCAGCGTGGGACATTTGAACACTGAAGCTTTCTTT.